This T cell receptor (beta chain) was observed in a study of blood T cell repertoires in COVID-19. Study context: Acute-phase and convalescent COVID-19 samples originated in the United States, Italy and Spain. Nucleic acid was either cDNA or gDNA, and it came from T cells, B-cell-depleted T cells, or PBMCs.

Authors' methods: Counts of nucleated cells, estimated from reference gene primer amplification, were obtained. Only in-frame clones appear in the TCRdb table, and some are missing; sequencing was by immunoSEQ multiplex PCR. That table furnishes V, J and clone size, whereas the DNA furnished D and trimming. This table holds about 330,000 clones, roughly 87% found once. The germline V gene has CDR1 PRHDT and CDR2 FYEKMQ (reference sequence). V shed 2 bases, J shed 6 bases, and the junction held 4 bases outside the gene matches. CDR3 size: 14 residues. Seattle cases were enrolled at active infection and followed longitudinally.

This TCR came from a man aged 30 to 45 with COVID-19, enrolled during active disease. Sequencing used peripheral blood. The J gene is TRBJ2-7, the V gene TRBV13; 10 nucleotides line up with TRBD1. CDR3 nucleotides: TGTGCCAGCAGCTTACGACAGGGGGCAAGCGAGCAGTACTTC. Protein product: CASSLRQGASEQYF.